This T cell receptor beta chain was sequenced for a study of shared clonotypes between healthy human individuals. The study, taken as a whole, reports: It was the few donors that limited the genetic and exposure-history diversity represented. A handful of donors showed sharing of approximately 5% of naive CD4 clonotypes.

A CD45RA+ naive subset and a CD45RA-negative memory subset were split from CD4+ cells. With respect to this clone: Its antigen is currently unknown.

Produced via immunoSEQ multiplex PCR; TCRdb's table is partial and in-frame only. The sample has roughly 1 million clones; around 76% are singletons. Losses at the gene ends were 3 bases for V and 11 bases for J; bases not matched to a gene: 14. Germline loops: CDR1 KGHSH, CDR2 LQKENI. The CDR3 sequence is 15 residues long. The chain has TRBV18 and TRBJ1-1; TRBD1 matches 8 bases. This TCR was recovered from a man between 18 and 29 years old in good health. The source material was memory CD4+ T cells sorted from blood. As for subset: CD45RA-negative fraction. CDR3 coding DNA: TGTGCCAGCTCACCGTCGGACAGGGCGGACCACAGCGCTTTCTTT. Its translation is CASSPSDRADHSAFF.